This TCR beta chain comes out of a study of glioma-infiltrating T cells after dendritic cell vaccination. Generated by immunoSEQ multiplex PCR, the TCRdb table keeps only in-frame clones and is missing some. The sample lists 65,000 to 90,000 clones, around 80% occurring once. The specimen was blood, collected before dendritic cell vaccination. This clonotype was obtained from a human donor with glioblastoma.

The chain's CDR3 is CASSATGVRETQYF. CDR3 in DNA: TGTGCCAGCAGCGCTACGGGAGTTCGGGAGACCCAGTACTTC. V and J are TRBV5-6 and TRBJ2-5; D may be TRBD2 (6 bases). Germline loops: CDR1 SGHDT, CDR2 YYEEEE. V lost 4 bases, J lost 5 bases, and 15 bases lay in between. There are 14 residues in the CDR3.